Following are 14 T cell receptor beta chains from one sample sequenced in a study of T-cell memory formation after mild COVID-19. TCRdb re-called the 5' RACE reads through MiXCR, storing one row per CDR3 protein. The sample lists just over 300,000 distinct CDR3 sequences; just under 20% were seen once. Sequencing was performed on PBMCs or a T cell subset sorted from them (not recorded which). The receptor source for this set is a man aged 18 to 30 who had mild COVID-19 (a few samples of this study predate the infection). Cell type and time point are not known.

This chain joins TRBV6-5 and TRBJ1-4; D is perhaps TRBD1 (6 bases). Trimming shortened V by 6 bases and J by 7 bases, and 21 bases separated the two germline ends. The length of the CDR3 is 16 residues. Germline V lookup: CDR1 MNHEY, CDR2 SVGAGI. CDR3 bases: TGTGCCAGCAGCCGCGACAGGCCCAGACTCGGTGAAAAACTGTTTTTT. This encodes CASSRDRPRLGEKLFF.

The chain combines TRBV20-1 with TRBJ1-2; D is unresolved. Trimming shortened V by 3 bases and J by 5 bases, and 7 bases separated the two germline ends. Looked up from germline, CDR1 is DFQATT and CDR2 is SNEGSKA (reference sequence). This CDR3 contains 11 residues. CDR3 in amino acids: CSASNGYGYTF. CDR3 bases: TGCAGTGCTAGTAACGGATATGGCTACACCTTC.

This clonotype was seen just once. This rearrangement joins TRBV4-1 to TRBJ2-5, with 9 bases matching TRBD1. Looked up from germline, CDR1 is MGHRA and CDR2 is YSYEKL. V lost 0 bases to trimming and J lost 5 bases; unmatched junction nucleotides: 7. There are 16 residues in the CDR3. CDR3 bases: TGCGCCAGCAGCCAAGATAGGTACAGGGGGCAGGAGACCCAGTACTTC. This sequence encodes CASSQDRYRGQETQYF.

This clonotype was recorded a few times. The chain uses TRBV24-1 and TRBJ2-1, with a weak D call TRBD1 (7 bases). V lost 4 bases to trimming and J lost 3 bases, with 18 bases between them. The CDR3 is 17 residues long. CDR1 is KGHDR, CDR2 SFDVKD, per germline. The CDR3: CATSDARQGLYYNEQFF. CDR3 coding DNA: TGTGCCACCAGTGACGCCAGACAGGGACTTTACTACAATGAGCAGTTCTTC.

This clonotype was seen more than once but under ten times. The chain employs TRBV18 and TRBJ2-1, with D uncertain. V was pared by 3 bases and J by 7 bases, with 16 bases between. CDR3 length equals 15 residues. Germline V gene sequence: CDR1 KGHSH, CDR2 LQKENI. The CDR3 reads CASSPTLSFGNEQFF. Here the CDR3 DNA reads TGTGCCAGCTCACCGACCCTTTCGTTCGGAAATGAGCAGTTCTTC.

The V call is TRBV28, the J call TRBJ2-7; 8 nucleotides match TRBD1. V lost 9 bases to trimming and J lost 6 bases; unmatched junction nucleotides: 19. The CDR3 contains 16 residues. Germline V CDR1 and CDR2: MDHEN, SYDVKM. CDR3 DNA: TGTGCCAGGATTCTTCAACGGTGGCAGGGGGCAACCGAGCAGTACGTC. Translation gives CARILQRWQGATEQYV.

The CDR3 spells CAITRDTAYNEQFF. CDR3 in DNA: TGTGCCATCACCCGGGACACGGCCTACAATGAGCAGTTCTTC. The rearrangement joins TRBV10-3 to TRBJ2-1; possible D gene TRBD1, 6 bases. The CDR3 has 14 residues. V was shortened by 7 bases and J by 2 bases, with 12 bases between the two germline ends. CDR1 and CDR2 (germline): ENHRY, SYGVKD.

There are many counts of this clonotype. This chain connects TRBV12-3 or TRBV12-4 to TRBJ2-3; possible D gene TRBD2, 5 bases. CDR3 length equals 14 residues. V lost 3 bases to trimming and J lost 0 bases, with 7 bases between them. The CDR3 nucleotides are TGTGCCAGCAGTTTTAGAGGGAGCACAGATACGCAGTATTTT. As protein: CASSFRGSTDTQYF.

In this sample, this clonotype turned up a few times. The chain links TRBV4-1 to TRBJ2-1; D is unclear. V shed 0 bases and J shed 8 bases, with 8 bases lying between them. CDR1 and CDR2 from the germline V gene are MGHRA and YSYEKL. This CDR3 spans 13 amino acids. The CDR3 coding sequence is TGCGCCAGCAGCCAAGACGGGTGGGATGAGCAGTTCTTC. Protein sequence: CASSQDGWDEQFF.

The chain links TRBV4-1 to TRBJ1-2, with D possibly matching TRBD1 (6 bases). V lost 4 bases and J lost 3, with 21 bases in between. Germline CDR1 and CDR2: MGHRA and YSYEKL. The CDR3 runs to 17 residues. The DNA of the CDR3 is TGCGCCAGCAGCCGCACTACGAGGGAGGGGGATCACTATGGCTACACCTTC. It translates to CASSRTTREGDHYGYTF.

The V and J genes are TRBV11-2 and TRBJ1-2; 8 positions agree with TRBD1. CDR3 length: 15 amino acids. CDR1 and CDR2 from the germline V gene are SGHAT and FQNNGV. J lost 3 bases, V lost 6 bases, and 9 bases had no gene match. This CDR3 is CASRPMTGAHYGYTF. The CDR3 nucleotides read TGTGCCAGCAGACCTATGACAGGGGCCCACTATGGCTACACCTTC.

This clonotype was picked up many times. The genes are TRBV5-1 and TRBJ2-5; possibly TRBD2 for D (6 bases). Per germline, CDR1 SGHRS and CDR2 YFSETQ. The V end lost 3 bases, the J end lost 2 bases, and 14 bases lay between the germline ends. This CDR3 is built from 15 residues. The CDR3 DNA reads TGCGCCAGCAGCTCGACGGGGGAACCTCAAGAGACCCAGTACTTC. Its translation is CASSSTGEPQETQYF.

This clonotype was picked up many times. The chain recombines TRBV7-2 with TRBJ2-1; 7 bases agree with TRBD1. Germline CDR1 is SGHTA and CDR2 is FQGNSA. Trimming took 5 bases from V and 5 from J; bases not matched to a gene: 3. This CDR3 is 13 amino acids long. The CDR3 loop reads CASSRGQHNEQFF. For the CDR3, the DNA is TGTGCCAGCAGCAGGGGACAGCACAATGAGCAGTTCTTC.

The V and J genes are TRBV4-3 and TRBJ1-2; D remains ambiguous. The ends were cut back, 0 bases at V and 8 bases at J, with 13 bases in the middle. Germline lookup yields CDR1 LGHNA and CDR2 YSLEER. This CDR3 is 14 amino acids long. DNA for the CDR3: TGCGCCAGCAGCCAAGATTTCGTCCGAGAGGGCTACACCTTC. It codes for CASSQDFVREGYTF.